The clone carrying this TCR beta chain is categorized as hyperexpanded (1% or more). Its specificity is not known. Four subsets defined by PD-1 and/or TIGIT were sorted from live CD3+CD8+TCRalphabeta+ cells. This CDR3 contains 15 residues. Germline-derived CDR1 and CDR2 are DFQATT and SNEGSKA (reference sequence). V dropped 3 bases and J dropped 2; count of bases not matched to a gene: 10. Using approximately 15 ng of total RNA, TCR libraries were made with the QIAseq Immune Repertoire TCR panel. TCRdb re-called the reads through MiXCR, storing one row per CDR3 protein. In the table there are some 530 distinct CDR3 sequences, approximately 10% of which are singletons. The data are from a study of circulating CD8 cells and anti-PD-1 response in melanoma. Study observations and caveats: At M1, fewer than 7% of TRB clonotypes appeared in multiple subsets.

This sequence originates from a human donor with melanoma. The sample in question was CD8+ T cells from PBMCs, obtained at baseline or after one month of anti-PD-1 therapy (not recorded which). The chain combines TRBV20-1 with TRBJ2-7; 7 bases match TRBD1. CDR3 sequence (DNA): TGCAGTGCTAGCTCGACGGACAGGCCTACCTACGAGCAGTACTTC. Translated, it gives CSASSTDRPTYEQYF.